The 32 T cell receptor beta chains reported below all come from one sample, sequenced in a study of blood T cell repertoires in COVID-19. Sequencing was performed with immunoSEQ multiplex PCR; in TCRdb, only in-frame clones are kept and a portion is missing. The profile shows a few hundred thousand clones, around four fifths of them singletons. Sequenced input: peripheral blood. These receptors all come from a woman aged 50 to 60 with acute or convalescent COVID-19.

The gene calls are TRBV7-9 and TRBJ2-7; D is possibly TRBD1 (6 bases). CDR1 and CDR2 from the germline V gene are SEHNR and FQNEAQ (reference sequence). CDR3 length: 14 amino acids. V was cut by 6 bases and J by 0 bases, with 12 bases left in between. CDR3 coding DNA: TGTGCCAGCAGTCCCGGGGACATCTCCTACGAGCAGTACTTC. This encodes CASSPGDISYEQYF.

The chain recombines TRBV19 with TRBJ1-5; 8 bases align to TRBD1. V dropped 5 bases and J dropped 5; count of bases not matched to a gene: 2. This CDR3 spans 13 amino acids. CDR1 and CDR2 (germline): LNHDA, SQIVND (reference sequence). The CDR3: CASSDRGDQPQHF. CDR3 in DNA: TGTGCCAGTAGTGACAGGGGAGATCAGCCCCAGCATTTT.

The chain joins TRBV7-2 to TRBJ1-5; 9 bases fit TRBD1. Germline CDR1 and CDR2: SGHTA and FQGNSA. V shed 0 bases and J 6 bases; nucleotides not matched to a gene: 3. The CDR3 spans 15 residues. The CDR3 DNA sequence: TGTGCCAGCAGCTTAGCCGGGACAGGGCCTCAGCCCCAGCATTTT. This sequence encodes CASSLAGTGPQPQHF.

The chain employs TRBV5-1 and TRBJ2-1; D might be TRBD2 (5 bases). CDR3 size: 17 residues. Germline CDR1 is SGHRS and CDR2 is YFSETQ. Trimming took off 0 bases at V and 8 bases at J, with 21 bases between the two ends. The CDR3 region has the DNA TGCGCCAGCAGCTTGGCCGTTAGCGACCCCTCCATCGATGAGCAGTTCTTC. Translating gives CASSLAVSDPSIDEQFF.

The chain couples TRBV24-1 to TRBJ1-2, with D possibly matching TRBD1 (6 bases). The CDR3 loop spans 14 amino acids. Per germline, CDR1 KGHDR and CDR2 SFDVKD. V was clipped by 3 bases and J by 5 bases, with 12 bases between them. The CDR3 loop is CATSDDRKGYGYTF. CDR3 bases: TGTGCCACCAGTGATGACAGGAAGGGTTATGGCTACACCTTC.

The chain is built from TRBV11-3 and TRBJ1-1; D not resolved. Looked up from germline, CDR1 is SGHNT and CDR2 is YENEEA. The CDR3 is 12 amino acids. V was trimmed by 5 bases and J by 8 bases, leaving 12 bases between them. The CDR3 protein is CASSPGYGEAFF. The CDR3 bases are TGTGCCAGCAGCCCCGGGTACGGGGAAGCTTTCTTT.

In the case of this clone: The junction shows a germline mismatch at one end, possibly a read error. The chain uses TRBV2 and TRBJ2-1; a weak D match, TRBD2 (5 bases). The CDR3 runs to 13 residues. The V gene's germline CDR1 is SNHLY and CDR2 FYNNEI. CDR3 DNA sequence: TGTGCCAGCAGGGAAGCGGCGGCCGGGGAGCAGTTCTTC. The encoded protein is CASREAAAGEQFF.

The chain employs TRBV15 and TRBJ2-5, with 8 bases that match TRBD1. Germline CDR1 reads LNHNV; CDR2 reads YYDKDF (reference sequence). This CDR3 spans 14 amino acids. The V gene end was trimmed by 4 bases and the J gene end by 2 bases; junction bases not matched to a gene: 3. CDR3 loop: CATSTHRGQETQYF. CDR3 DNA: TGTGCCACCAGCACTCACAGGGGGCAAGAGACCCAGTACTTC.

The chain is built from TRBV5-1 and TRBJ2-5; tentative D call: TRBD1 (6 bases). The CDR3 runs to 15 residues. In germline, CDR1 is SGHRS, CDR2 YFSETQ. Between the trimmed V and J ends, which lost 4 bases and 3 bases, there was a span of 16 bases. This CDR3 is CASSLQQGPEETQYF. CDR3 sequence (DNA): TGCGCCAGCAGCCTTCAGCAGGGGCCCGAAGAGACCCAGTACTTC.

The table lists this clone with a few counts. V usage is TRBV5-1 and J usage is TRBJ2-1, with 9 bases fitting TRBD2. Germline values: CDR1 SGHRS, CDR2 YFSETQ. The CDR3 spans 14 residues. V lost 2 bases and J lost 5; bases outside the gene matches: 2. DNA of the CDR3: TGCGCCAGCAGCTTAAGACTAGCGGACAATGAGCAGTTCTTC. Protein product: CASSLRLADNEQFF.

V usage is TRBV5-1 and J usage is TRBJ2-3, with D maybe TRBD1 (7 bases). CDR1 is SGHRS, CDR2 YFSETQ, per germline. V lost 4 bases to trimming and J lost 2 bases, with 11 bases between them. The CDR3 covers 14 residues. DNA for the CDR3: TGCGCCAGCAGCGCGGGACAGTCCACAGATACGCAGTATTTT. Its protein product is CASSAGQSTDTQYF.

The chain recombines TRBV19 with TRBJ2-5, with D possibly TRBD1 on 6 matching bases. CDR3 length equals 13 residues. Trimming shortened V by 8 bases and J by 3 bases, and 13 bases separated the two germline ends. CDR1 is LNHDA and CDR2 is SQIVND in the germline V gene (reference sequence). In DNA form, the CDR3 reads TGTGCCAGTTCGGACAGTTGGAAAGAGACCCAGTACTTC. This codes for CASSDSWKETQYF.

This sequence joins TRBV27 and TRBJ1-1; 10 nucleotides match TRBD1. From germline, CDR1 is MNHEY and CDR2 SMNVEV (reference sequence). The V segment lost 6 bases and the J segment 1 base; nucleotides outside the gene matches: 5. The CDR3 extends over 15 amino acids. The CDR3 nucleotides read TGTGCCAGCAGAGAGGACAGGGGGAAGAACACTGAAGCTTTCTTT. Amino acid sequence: CASREDRGKNTEAFF.

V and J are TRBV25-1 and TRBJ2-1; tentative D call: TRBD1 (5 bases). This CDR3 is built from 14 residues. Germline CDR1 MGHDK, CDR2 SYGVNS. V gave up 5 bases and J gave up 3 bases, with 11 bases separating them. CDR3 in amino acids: CASSKGNIYNEQFF. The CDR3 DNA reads TGTGCCAGCAGTAAGGGGAACATCTACAATGAGCAGTTCTTC. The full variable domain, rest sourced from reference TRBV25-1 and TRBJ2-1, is EADIYQTPRYLVIGTGKKITLECSQTMGHDKMYWYQQDPGMELHLIHYSYGVNSTEKGDLSSESTVSRIRTEHFPLTLESARPSHTSQYLCASSKGNIYNEQFFGPGTRLTVL.

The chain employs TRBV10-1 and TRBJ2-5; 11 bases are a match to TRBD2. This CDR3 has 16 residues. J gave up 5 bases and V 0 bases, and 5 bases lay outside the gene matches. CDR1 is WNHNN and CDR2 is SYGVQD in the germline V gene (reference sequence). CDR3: CASSESRTSGRETQYF. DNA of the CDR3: TGCGCCAGCAGTGAGTCTAGGACTAGCGGGCGCGAGACCCAGTACTTC.

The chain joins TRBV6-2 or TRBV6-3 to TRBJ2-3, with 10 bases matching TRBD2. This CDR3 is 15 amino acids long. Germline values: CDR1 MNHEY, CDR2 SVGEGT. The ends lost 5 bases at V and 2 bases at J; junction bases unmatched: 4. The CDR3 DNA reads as TGTGCCAGCAGTCAGAGCGGGAGGGTCACAGATACGCAGTATTTT. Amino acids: CASSQSGRVTDTQYF.

DNA of the CDR3: TGTGCCAGCAGCCCTCTGGGACAGGAATACACCGGGGAGCTGTTTTTT. It specifies CASSPLGQEYTGELFF. The chain carries TRBV6-2 or TRBV6-3 and TRBJ2-2; 8 bases are shared with TRBD1. Germline CDR1 MNHEY, CDR2 SVGEGT. This CDR3 has 16 amino acids. With V trimmed by 6 bases and J by 3 bases, 9 bases remained unmatched.

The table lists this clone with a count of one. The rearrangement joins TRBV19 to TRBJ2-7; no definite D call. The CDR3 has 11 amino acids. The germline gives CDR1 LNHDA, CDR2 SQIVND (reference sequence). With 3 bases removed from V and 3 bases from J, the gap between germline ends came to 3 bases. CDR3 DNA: TGTGCCAGTAGTATTTACTACGAGCAGTACTTC. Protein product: CASSIYYEQYF.

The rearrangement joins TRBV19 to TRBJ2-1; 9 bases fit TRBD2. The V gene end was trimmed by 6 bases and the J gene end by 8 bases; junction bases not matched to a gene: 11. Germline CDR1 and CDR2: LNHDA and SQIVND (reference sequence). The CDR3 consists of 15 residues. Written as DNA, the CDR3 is TGTGCCAGTAGCATGGGGCTAGCGGGATCGGATGAGCAGTTCTTC. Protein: CASSMGLAGSDEQFF.

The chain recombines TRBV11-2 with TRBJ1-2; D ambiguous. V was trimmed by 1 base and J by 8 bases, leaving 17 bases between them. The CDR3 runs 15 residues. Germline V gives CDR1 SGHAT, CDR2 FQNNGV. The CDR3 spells CASSLVLTAYAGYTF. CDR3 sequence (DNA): TGTGCCAGCAGCTTAGTGTTAACAGCTTATGCCGGCTACACCTTC.

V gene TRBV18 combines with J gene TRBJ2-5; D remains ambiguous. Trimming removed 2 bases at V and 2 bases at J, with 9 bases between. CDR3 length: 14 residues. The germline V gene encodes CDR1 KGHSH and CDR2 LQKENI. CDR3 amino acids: CASSPVAGQETQYF. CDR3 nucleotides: TGTGCCAGCTCACCAGTGGCAGGTCAAGAGACCCAGTACTTC.

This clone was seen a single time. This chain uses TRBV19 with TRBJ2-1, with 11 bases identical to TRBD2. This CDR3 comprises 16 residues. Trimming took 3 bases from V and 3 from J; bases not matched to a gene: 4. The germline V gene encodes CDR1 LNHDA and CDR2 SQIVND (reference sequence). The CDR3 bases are TGTGCCAGTAGTATCACTAGCGGGAGCCACTACAATGAGCAGTTCTTC. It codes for CASSITSGSHYNEQFF.

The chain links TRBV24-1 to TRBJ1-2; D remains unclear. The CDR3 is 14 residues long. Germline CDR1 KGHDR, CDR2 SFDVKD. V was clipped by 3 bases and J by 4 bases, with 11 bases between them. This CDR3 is CATSDPGILYGYTF. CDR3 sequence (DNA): TGTGCCACCAGTGATCCCGGGATCCTCTATGGCTACACCTTC.

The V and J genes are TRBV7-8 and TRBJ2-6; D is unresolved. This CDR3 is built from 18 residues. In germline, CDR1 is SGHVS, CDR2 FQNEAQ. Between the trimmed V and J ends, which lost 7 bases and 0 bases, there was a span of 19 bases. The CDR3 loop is CASNPRAKLVSGANVLTF. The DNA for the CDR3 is TGTGCCAGCAACCCCCGAGCGAAGCTCGTCTCTGGGGCCAACGTCCTGACTTTC.

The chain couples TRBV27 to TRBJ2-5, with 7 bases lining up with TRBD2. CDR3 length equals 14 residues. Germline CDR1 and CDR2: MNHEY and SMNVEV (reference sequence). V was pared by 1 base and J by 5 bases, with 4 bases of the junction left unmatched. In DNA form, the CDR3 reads TGTGCCAGCAGTTTATACGCGGGAGAGGAGACCCAGTACTTC. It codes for CASSLYAGEETQYF.

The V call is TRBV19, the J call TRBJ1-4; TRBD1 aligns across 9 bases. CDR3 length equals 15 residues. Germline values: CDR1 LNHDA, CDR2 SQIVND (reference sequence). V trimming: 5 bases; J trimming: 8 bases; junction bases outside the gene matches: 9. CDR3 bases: TGTGCCAGTAGTCATACAGGGGGCGCATGGGAAAAACTGTTTTTT. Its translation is CASSHTGGAWEKLFF.

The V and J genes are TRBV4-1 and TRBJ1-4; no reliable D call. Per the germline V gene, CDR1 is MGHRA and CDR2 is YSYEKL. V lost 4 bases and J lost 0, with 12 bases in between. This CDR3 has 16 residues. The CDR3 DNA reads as TGCGCCAGCAGCCGGGCGCAGTCAGCAACTAATGAAAAACTGTTTTTT. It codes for CASSRAQSATNEKLFF.

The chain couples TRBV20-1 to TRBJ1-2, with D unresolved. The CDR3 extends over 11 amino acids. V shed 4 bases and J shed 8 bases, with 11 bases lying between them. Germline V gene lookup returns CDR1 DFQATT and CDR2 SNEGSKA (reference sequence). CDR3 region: CSANGVGGYTF. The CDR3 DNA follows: TGCAGTGCTAACGGGGTAGGGGGCTACACCTTC.

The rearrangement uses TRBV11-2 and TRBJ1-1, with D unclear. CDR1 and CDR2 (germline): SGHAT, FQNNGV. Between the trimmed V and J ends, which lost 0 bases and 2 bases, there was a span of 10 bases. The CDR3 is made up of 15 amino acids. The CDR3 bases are TGTGCCAGCAGCTTAGATGGGCTACCAAACACTGAAGCTTTCTTT. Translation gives CASSLDGLPNTEAFF.

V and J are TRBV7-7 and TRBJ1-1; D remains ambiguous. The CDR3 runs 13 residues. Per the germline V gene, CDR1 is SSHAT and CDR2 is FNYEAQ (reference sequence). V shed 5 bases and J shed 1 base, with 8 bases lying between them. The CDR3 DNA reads TGTGCCAGCAGCCCGAACAGGAACACTGAAGCTTTCTTT. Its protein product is CASSPNRNTEAFF.

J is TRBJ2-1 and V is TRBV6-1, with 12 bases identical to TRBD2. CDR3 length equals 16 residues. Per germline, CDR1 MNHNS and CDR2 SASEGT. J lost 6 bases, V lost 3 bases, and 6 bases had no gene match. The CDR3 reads CASSDPTSGSPNEQFF. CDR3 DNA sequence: TGTGCCAGCAGTGATCCGACTAGCGGGAGCCCCAATGAGCAGTTCTTC.

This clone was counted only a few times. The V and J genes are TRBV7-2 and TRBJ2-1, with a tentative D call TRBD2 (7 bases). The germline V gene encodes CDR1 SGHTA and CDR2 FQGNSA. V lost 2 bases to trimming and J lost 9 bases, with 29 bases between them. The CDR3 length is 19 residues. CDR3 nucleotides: TGTGCCAGCAGCTTATTCTCAGGGGTGATAGCGGCATCGGGAGGTGAGCAGTTCTTC. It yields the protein CASSLFSGVIAASGGEQFF.